Listed below are T cell receptor beta chains from one sample, sequenced in a study of shared clonotypes between healthy human individuals. Measured with immunoSEQ multiplex PCR; TCRdb has only the in-frame clones, and not every one. The data show 2 million to 3 million clones, roughly 93% seen once. The sequenced sample was naive CD4+ T cells from PBMCs. The receptor source for this set is a man aged 18 to 30 in good health. Some clones in this sample may be carry-over from other donors' samples. Both conserved end residues are part of each CDR3. The D gene is left open where the match is weak. Size values are once, few and many counts, or a class for expanded clones, and some rows have none.

TRBD1,NA,TRBJ2-6,TRBV18,TGTGCCAGCTCTCCTGTTGCCACAGGGGGCTCTGGGGCCAACGTCCTGACTTTC,CASSPVATGGSGANVLTF
TRBD2,NA,TRBJ2-3,TRBV6-1,TGTGCCAGCAGGGCTAGCGGGAGTTTTTCAGATACGCAGTATTTT,CASRASGSFSDTQYF
NA,once,TRBJ1-2,TRBV4-1,TGCGCCAGCAGCCAAGAAGATTGGGCCGTATCGTACGGCTACACCTTC,CASSQEDWAVSYGYTF
NA,NA,TRBJ1-2,TRBV28,TGTGCCAGCAGGCGGTGGGTGGGGGGCTACACCTTC,CASRRWVGGYTF
NA,NA,TRBJ2-5,TRBV5-1,TGCGCCAGCAGCTTGGCCGGGACCGGTGCATTGGAGACCCAGTACTTC,CASSLAGTGALETQYF
NA,NA,TRBJ2-1,TRBV2,TGTGCCAGCAGAGACACTGCACTCGGCGATGAGCAGTTCTTC,CASRDTALGDEQFF
TRBD2,once,TRBJ2-5,TRBV28,TGTGCCAGCAGTTTAGCGGGTAGCGGGGAGACCCAGTACTTC,CASSLAGSGETQYF
TRBD2,NA,TRBJ2-2,TRBV6-6,TGTGCCAGCAGTTACTTTGGTAGCGGGGTTCTCGGGGAGCTGTTTTTT,CASSYFGSGVLGELFF
NA,NA,TRBJ1-5,TRBV19,TGTGCCAGCATAGGGCAGCACGATCAGCCCCAGCATTTT,CASIGQHDQPQHF
NA,NA,TRBJ2-7,TRBV2,TGTGCCAGCAGTTTCAGATCCCGCTCCTACGAGCAGTACTTC,CASSFRSRSYEQYF